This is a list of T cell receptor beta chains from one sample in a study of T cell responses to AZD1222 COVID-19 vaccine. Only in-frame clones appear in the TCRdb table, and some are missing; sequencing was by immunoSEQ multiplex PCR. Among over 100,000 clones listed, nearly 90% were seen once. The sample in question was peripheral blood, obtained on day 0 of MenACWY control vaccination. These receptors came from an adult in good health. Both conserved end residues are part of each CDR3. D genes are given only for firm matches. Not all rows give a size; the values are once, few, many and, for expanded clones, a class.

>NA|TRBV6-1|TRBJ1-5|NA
CASSERQGFFIRQPQHF
TGTGCCAGCAGTGAACGTCAGGGGTTTTTCATACGTCAGCCCCAGCATTTT
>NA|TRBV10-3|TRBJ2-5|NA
CAIRRSETQYF
TGTGCCATCAGAAGAAGCGAGACCCAGTACTTC
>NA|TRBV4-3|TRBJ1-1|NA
CASSQVILRRLMNTEAFF
TGCGCCAGCAGCCAAGTAATCCTTCGACGGCTCATGAACACTGAAGCTTTCTTT
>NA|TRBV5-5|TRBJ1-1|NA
CASSPGYIRNTEAFF
TGTGCCAGCAGCCCGGGGTATATTAGGAACACTGAAGCTTTCTTT
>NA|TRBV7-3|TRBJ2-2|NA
CASSFDTGELFF
TGTGCCAGCAGCTTTGACACCGGGGAGCTGTTTTTT
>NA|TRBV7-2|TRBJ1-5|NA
CASSPEQGAQHF
TGTGCCAGCAGCCCAGAACAGGGAGCCCAGCATTTT
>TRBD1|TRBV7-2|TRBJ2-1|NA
CASSLDTGGEREQFF
TGTGCCAGCAGCTTGGATACAGGGGGCGAGCGGGAGCAGTTCTTC
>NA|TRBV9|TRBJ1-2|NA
CASSVDGINYGYTF
TGTGCCAGCAGCGTAGATGGGATAAACTATGGCTACACCTTC
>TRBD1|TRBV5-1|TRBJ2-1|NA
CASSATGALYNEQFF
TGCGCCAGCAGCGCGACAGGGGCCCTGTACAATGAGCAGTTCTTC
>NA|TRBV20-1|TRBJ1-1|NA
CSASPNMNTEAFF
TGCAGTGCTAGTCCGAACATGAACACTGAAGCTTTCTTT
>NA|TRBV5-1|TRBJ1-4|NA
CASSNPTSGKGEKLFF
TGCGCCAGCAGCAACCCAACCTCAGGAAAGGGGGAAAAACTGTTTTTT
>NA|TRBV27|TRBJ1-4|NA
CASSYYGNEKLFF
TGTGCCAGCAGCTACTACGGTAATGAAAAACTGTTTTTT
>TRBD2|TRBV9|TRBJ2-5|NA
CASTRDGGKETQYF
TGTGCCAGCACCCGGGACGGGGGGAAAGAGACCCAGTACTTC
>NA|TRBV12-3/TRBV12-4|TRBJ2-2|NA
CASSPGVTGELFF
TGTGCCAGCAGCCCTGGGGTCACCGGGGAGCTGTTTTTT
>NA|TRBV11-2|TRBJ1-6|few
CASSSDRGVSPLHF
TGTGCCAGCAGCTCCGACCGAGGGGTTTCACCCCTCCACTTT
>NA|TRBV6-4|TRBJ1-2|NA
CASSDSNTRGGYTF
TGTGCCAGCAGTGACTCGAATACCCGGGGTGGCTACACCTTC
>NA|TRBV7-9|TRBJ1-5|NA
CASSTRRDQPQHF
TGTGCCAGCAGCACACGAAGGGATCAGCCCCAGCATTTT
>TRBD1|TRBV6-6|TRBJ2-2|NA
CASRKGTGHTGELFF
TGTGCCAGCAGAAAAGGGACAGGGCACACCGGGGAGCTGTTTTTT
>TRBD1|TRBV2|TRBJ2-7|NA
CASSREDRMLVGNEQYF
TGTGCCAGCAGCCGCGAGGACAGGATGTTAGTCGGGAACGAGCAGTACTTC
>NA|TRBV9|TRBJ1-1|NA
CASSVAPGQNTEAFF
TGTGCCAGCAGCGTAGCTCCGGGACAGAACACTGAAGCTTTCTTT
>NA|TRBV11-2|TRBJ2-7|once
CASSLVPRGRWYEQYF
TGTGCCAGCAGCTTAGTCCCTAGGGGTCGGTGGTACGAGCAGTACTTC
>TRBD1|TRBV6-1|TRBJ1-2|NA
CASSEWTGNYGYTF
TGTGCCAGCAGTGAATGGACAGGGAACTATGGCTACACCTTC
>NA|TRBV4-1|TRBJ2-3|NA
CASSQASVGGAPRRTDTQYF
TGCGCCAGCAGCCAAGCGTCAGTAGGGGGGGCCCCGAGACGCACAGATACGCAGTATTTT
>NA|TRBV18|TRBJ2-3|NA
CASSPSGTDTQYF
TGTGCCAGCTCACCCAGCGGCACAGATACGCAGTATTTT
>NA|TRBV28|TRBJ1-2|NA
CASSDEYGYTF
TGTGCCAGCAGTGATGAGTATGGCTACACCTTC
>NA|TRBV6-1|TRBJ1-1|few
CASSENWQPTEAFF
TGTGCCAGCAGTGAAAATTGGCAGCCGACTGAAGCTTTCTTT
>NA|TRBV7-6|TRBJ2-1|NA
CASSSHGGPYNEQFF
TGTGCCAGCAGCTCCCACGGGGGGCCGTACAATGAGCAGTTCTTC
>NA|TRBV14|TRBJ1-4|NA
CASSQLGYEKLFF
TGTGCCAGCAGCCAACTGGGGTATGAAAAACTGTTTTTT
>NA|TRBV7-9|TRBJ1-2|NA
CASSAEENPYGYTF
TGTGCCAGCAGCGCCGAGGAGAACCCCTATGGCTACACCTTC
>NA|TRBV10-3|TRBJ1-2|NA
CATARGQNYGYTF
TGTGCCACCGCGCGGGGGCAGAACTATGGCTACACCTTC
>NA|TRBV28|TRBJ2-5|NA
CASESSGRPQETQYF
TGTGCCAGCGAATCGTCGGGGCGACCCCAAGAGACCCAGTACTTC
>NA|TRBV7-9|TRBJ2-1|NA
CASSLDGGPVNEQFF
TGTGCCAGCAGCTTGGACGGGGGGCCGGTCAATGAGCAGTTCTTC
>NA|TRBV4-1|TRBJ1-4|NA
CASSQDRATNEKLFF
TGCGCCAGCAGCCAAGATCGGGCAACTAATGAAAAACTGTTTTTT
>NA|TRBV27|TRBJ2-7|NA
CASSLTGRVAYEQYF
TGTGCCAGCAGTCTCACAGGGAGGGTGGCCTACGAGCAGTACTTC
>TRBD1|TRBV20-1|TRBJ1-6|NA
CSASHRGEGSPLHF
TGCAGTGCTAGTCACAGGGGTGAGGGATCACCCCTCCACTTT
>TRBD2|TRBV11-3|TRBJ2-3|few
CASSQTSGSTDTQYF
TGTGCCAGCAGCCAGACTAGCGGAAGCACAGATACGCAGTATTTT
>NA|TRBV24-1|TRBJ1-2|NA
CATSPDSRSYTF
TGTGCCACCAGTCCGGACAGTCGTAGCTACACCTTC
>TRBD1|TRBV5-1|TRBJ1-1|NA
CASNQGAEAFF
TGCGCCAGCAACCAGGGGGCGGAAGCTTTCTTT
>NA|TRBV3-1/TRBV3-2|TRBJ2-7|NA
CASSPMTNSYEQYF
TGTGCCAGCAGCCCCATGACCAACTCCTACGAGCAGTACTTC
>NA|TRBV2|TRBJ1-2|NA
CASSERGSGLYGYTF
TGTGCCAGCAGTGAAAGGGGCAGCGGGCTCTATGGCTACACCTTC
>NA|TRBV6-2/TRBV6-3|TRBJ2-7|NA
CASSFGPSYEQYF
TGTGCCAGCAGTTTCGGACCCTCCTACGAGCAGTACTTC
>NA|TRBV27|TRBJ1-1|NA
CASSFLGVGTEAFF
TGTGCCAGCAGTTTTTTAGGGGTTGGCACTGAAGCTTTCTTT
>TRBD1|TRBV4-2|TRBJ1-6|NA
CASSQDLGTVNSPLHF
TGTGCCAGCAGCCAAGATCTGGGGACAGTTAATTCACCCCTCCACTTT
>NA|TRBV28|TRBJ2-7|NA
CASTLRGNYEQYF
TGTGCCAGCACTCTCCGCGGGAACTACGAGCAGTACTTC
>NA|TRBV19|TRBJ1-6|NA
CASSSWGNNSPLHF
TGTGCCAGTAGTAGCTGGGGGAATAATTCACCCCTCCACTTT
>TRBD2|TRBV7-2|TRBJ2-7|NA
CASSQKRLAGDDYEQYF
TGTGCCAGCAGCCAAAAAAGACTAGCGGGTGACGACTACGAGCAGTACTTC
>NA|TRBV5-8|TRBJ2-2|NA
CASTRRGPIGGSTGELFF
TGTGCCAGCACCCGACGGGGGCCGATAGGGGGGAGCACCGGGGAGCTGTTTTTT
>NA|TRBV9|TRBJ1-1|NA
CASSEGLNTEAFF
TGTGCCAGCAGCGAAGGCCTGAACACTGAAGCTTTCTTT
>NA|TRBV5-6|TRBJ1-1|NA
CASSLDSSFPEAFF
TGTGCCAGCAGCTTGGACAGCTCTTTCCCTGAAGCTTTCTTT
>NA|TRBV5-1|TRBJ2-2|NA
CASSLGQISTGELFF
TGCGCCAGCAGCTTGGGACAGATTAGCACCGGGGAGCTGTTTTTT
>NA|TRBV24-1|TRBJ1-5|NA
CATSDFRGEQPQHF
TGTGCCACCAGTGATTTTAGGGGGGAACAGCCCCAGCATTTT
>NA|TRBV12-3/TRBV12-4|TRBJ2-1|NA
CASSLRGSEQFF
TGTGCCAGCAGTTTACGGGGTAGCGAGCAGTTCTTC
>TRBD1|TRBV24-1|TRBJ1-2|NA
CATSAGGQQPGYTF
TGTGCCACCAGTGCTGGGGGACAGCAGCCTGGCTACACCTTC
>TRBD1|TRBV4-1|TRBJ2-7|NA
CASSPYPGQAYEQYF
TGCGCCAGCAGCCCATATCCGGGACAGGCGTACGAGCAGTACTTC
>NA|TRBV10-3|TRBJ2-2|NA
CAISESTGNTGELFF
TGTGCCATCAGTGAGTCAACGGGAAACACCGGGGAGCTGTTTTTT
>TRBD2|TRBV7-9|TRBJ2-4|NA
CASSSPGLAGAIQYF
TGTGCCAGCAGCTCGCCGGGACTAGCGGGGGCCATTCAGTACTTC
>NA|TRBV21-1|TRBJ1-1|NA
CASSKCGGLNTEAFF
TGTGCCAGCAGCAAATGTGGGGGCTTGAACACTGAAGCTTTCTTT
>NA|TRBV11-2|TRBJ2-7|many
CASSTLMVGVDEQYF
TGTGCCAGCAGCACGTTGATGGTAGGGGTCGACGAGCAGTACTTC
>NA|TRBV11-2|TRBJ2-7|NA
CASSLGPGLYEQYF
TGTGCCAGCAGCTTAGGTCCAGGCCTCTACGAGCAGTACTTC
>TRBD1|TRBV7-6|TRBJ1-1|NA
CASSATGLNTEAFF
TGTGCCAGCAGCGCGACAGGGTTGAACACTGAAGCTTTCTTT